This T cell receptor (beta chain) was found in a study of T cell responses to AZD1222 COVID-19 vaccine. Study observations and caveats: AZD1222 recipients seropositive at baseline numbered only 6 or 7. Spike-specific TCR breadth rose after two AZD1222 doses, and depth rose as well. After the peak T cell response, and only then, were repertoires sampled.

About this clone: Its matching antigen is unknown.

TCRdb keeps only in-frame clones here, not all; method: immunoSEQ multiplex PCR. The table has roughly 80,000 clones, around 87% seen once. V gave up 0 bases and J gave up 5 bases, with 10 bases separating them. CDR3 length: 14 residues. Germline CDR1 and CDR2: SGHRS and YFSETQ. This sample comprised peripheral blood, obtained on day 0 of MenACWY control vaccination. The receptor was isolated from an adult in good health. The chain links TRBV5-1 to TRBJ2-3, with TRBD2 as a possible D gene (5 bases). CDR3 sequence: CASSLVLAQDTQYF. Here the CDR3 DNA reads TGCGCCAGCAGCTTGGTGCTAGCACAAGATACGCAGTATTTT.